This T cell receptor beta chain was documented in a study of blood T cell repertoires in COVID-19. Study in general: There were acute and convalescent COVID-19 samples, and they came from the United States, Italy and Spain. PBMCs, B-cell-depleted T cells, or T cells provided the cDNA or gDNA that made up the material.

The germline V gene has CDR1 LNHDA and CDR2 SQIVND (reference sequence). The CDR3 is made up of 13 amino acids. Trimming left V 4 bases short and J 4 bases short, with 11 bases between. Original methodology: Reference gene primer amplification yielded estimated nucleated cell counts. Libraries were prepared by immunoSEQ multiplex PCR; TCRdb keeps only in-frame clonotypes and omits some of them. That table gives V, J and clone size, and the DNA gave D and trimming. This table holds tens of thousands of clones, 83% found once. Material: peripheral blood. This clonotype was sampled from a man older than 75 with acute or convalescent COVID-19. The rearrangement joins TRBV19 to TRBJ2-7; D is perhaps TRBD1 (6 bases). The CDR3 bases are TGTGCCAGTAGTAGGACCCAGGGGTACGAGCAGTACTTC. Its protein product is CASSRTQGYEQYF.